This TCR beta chain was sequenced in a study of beta chain features in type 1 diabetes. Purities in excess of 98% were seen in all sorted populations. Study-wide results and limits: Type 1 diabetes patients had moderately but significantly shorter TCRB CDR3s in all four CD4+ subsets. Short templates might get an advantage during PCR, and this would be equal in patients and controls.

Expressed TCRB transcripts got sequenced, as all isolated RNA was reverse transcribed. Sequencing was performed with immunoSEQ multiplex PCR; in TCRdb, only in-frame clones are kept and a portion is missing. The sample records around 340,000 clones, 7% to 10% being singletons. Of note for this clone: Its antigen is unknown.

The CDR3 is 15 residues long. Per germline, CDR1 SGHDN and CDR2 FVKESK. V was clipped by 3 bases and J by 9 bases, with 18 bases between them. This chain links TRBV14 with TRBJ1-3; D uncertain. The material sequenced was central memory CD4+ T cells from blood. This clonotype originated in a young man with type 1 diabetes. CDR3 sequence reads: CASSQDQALIGTIYF. The CDR3 nucleotides read TGTGCCAGCAGCCAGGACCAAGCCCTCATTGGCACCATATATTTT.